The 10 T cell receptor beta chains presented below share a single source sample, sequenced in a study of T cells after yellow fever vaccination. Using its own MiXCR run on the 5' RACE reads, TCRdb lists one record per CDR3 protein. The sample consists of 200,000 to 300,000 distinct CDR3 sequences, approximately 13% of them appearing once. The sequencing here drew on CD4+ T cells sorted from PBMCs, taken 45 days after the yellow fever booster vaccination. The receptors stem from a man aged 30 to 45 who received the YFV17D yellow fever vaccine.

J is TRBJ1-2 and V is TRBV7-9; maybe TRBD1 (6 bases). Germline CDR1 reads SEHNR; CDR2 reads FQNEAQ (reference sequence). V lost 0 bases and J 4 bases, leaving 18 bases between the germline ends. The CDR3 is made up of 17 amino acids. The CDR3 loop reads CASSLALSQGFGYGYTF. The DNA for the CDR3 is TGTGCCAGCAGCTTAGCGCTATCACAGGGATTCGGCTATGGCTACACCTTC.

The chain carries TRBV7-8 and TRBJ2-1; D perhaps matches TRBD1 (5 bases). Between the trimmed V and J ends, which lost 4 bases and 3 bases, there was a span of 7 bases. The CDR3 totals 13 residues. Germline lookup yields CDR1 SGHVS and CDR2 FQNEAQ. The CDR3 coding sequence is TGTGCCAGCAGCTCAGGGTACTACAATGAGCAGTTCTTC. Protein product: CASSSGYYNEQFF.

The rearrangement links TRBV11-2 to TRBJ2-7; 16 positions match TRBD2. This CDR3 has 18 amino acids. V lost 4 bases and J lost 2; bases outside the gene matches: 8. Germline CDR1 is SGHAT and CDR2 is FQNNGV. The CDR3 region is CASSSVLGTSGRAYEQYF. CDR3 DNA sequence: TGTGCCAGCAGCTCCGTTCTAGGGACTAGCGGGAGGGCCTACGAGCAGTACTTC.

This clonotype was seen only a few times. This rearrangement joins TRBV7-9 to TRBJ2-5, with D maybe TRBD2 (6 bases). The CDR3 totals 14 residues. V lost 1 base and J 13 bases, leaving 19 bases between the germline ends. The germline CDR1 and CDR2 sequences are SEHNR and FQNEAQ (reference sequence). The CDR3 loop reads CASSLDGSPSAGYF. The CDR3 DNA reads TGTGCCAGCAGCTTAGACGGCTCGCCCTCAGCGGGGTACTTC. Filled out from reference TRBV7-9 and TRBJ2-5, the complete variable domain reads DTGVSQNPRHKITKRGQNVTFRCDPISEHNRLYWYRQTLGQGPEFLTYFQNEAQLEKSRLLSDRFSAERPKGSFSTLEIQRTEQGDSAMYLCASSLDGSPSAGYFGPGTRLLVL.

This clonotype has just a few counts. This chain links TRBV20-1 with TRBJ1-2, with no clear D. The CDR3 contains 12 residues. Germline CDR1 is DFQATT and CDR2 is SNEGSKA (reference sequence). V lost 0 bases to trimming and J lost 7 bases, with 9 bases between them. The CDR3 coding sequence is TGCAGTGCTAGAGATCCCCCCCTTGGCTACACCTTC. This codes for CSARDPPLGYTF.

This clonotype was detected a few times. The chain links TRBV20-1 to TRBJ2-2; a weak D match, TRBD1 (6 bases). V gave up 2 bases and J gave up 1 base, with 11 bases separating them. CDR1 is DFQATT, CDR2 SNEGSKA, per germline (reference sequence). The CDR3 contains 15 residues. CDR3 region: CSARRGRVNTGELFF. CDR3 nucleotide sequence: TGCAGTGCTAGAAGGGGGAGAGTGAACACCGGGGAGCTGTTTTTT.

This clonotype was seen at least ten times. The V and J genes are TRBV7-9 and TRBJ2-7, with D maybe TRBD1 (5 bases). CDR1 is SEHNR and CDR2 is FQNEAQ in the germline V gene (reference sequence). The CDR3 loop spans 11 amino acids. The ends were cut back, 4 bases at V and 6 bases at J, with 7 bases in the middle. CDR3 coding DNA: TGTGCCAGCAGCTCAGGGTTCGAGCAGTACTTC. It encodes CASSSGFEQYF.

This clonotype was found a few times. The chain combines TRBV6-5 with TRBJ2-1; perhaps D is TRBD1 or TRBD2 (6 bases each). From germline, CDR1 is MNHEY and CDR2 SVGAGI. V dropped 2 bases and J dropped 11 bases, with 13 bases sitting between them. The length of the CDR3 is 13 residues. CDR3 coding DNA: TGTGCCAGCAGTTACGATCGGCGGGACAAGCAGTTCTTC. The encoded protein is CASSYDRRDKQFF.

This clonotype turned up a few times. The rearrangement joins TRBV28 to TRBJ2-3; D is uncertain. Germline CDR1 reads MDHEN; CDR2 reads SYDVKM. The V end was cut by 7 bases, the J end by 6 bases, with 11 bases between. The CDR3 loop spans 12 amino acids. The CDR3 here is CASNSNTDTQYF. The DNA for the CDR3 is TGTGCCAGCAACTCGAATACCGATACGCAGTATTTT.

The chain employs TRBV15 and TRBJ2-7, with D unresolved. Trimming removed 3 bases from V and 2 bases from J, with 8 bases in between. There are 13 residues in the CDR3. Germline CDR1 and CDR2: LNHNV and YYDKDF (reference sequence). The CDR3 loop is CATSRGEAYEQYF. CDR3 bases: TGTGCCACCAGCAGGGGCGAGGCCTACGAGCAGTACTTC.